The 23 T cell receptor beta chains below all came from one sample that was sequenced in a study of CD8+ T cells in alopecia areata. Investigators isolated RNA and reverse transcribed it into cDNA to act as the sequencing template. Repertoires were generated with immunoSEQ multiplex PCR, while TCRdb's copy carries only in-frame clones and drops some. The data hold about 15,000 clones, with more than 45% observed a single time. Lesional scalp punch biopsies and peripheral blood came from alopecia areata patients. Source material: skin. All receptors derive from a human donor with alopecia areata.

The chain combines TRBV5-4 with TRBJ2-2; D unclear. The CDR3 is made up of 15 amino acids. In germline, CDR1 is SGHNT, CDR2 YYREEE (reference sequence). V lost 0 bases to trimming and J lost 1 base, with 7 bases between them. The CDR3 here is CASSLAGVNTGELFF. CDR3 sequence (DNA): TGTGCCAGCAGCTTGGCTGGCGTGAACACCGGGGAGCTGTTTTTT.

The chain couples TRBV7-2 to TRBJ2-1; D may be TRBD2 (5 bases). This CDR3 spans 17 amino acids. The ends were cut back, 3 bases at V and 6 bases at J, with 21 bases in the middle. CDR1 is SGHTA, CDR2 FQGNSA, per germline. The chain's CDR3 is CASSLRAISASPNEQFF. The CDR3 DNA follows: TGTGCCAGCAGCTTGCGGGCGATTAGCGCCTCCCCCAATGAGCAGTTCTTC.

This clone came up a few times. The DNA for the CDR3 is TGTGCCAGCAGTCGGGTCCGATCCTCCTACGAGCAGTACTTC. Protein: CASSRVRSSYEQYF. The chain has TRBV14 and TRBJ2-7; no clear D. Looked up from germline, CDR1 is SGHDN and CDR2 is FVKESK. The CDR3 length is 14 residues. Trimming removed 6 bases from V and 0 bases from J, with 12 bases in between.

This chain links TRBV2 with TRBJ1-5; D remains ambiguous. This CDR3 is 14 amino acids long. Looked up from germline, CDR1 is SNHLY and CDR2 is FYNNEI. Trimming removed 6 bases at V and 0 bases at J, with 9 bases between. CDR3 DNA: TGTGCCAGCAGCGGGTTCTATAGCAATCAGCCCCAGCATTTT. This codes for CASSGFYSNQPQHF.

This chain connects TRBV18 to TRBJ2-7, with a tentative D call TRBD1 (6 bases). Trimming left V 6 bases short and J 1 base short, with 16 bases between. CDR3 length equals 15 residues. Germline loops: CDR1 KGHSH, CDR2 LQKENI. CDR3 residues: CASSPTGTVSYEQYF. The CDR3 nucleotides read TGTGCCAGCTCCCCGACAGGTACAGTTTCCTACGAGCAGTACTTC. Supplemented by reference TRBV18 and TRBJ2-7, the full variable domain reads NAGVMQNPRHLVRRRGQEARLRCSPMKGHSHVYWYRQLPEEGLKFMVYLQKENIIDESGMPKERFSAEFPKEGPSILRIQQVVRGDSAAYFCASSPTGTVSYEQYFGPGTRLTVT.

The V and J genes are TRBV7-8 and TRBJ2-5; TRBD2 matches at 12 bases. The last part of the DNA fits TRBJ2-7 better; the J call may be wrong. The germline V gene encodes CDR1 SGHVS and CDR2 FQNEAQ. CDR3 size: 16 residues. The CDR3 region has the DNA TGTGCCAGCAGCTCAACCCGACTAGCGGGAGCCTACGAGCAGTACTTC. Translating it yields CASSSTRLAGAYEQYF.

The chain carries TRBV30 and TRBJ2-5; possibly TRBD1 for D (6 bases). CDR3 length equals 14 residues. CDR1 and CDR2 (germline): GTSNPN, SVGIG (reference sequence). Trimming stripped 5 bases from V and 4 bases from J, with 17 bases between. The CDR3 loop is CAWGRGGSGETQYF. DNA of the CDR3: TGTGCCTGGGGCAGGGGTGGGTCTGGAGAGACCCAGTACTTC.

This clone was observed a handful of times. V is TRBV28 and J is TRBJ2-6, with TRBD2 as a possible D gene (5 bases). V lost 6 bases and J 0 bases, leaving 12 bases between the germline ends. CDR3 length: 16 amino acids. The V gene's germline CDR1 is MDHEN and CDR2 SYDVKM. CDR3 sequence (DNA): TGTGCCAGCAGGGAGGACGGAAGCTCTGGGGCCAACGTCCTGACTTTC. Amino acids: CASREDGSSGANVLTF.

The chain carries TRBV5-4 and TRBJ2-7; 11 bases map to TRBD2. Germline CDR1 SGHNT, CDR2 YYREEE (reference sequence). With V trimmed by 4 bases and J by 4 bases, 4 bases remained unmatched. CDR3 length: 14 amino acids. DNA for the CDR3: TGTGCCAGCAGCGGTAGCGGGAGGGGTTACGAGCAGTACTTC. This encodes CASSGSGRGYEQYF. Supplemented by reference TRBV5-4 and TRBJ2-7, the full variable domain reads ETGVTQSPTHLIKTRGQQVTLRCSSQSGHNTVSWYQQALGQGPQFIFQYYREEENGRGNFPPRFSGLQFPNYSSELNVNALELDDSALYLCASSGSGRGYEQYFGPGTRLTVT.

The chain joins TRBV28 to TRBJ1-1; TRBD1 matches at 8 bases. Germline trimming cut 1 base from V and 7 bases from J; bases unmatched to any gene: 8. The length of the CDR3 is 15 residues. Per the germline V gene, CDR1 is MDHEN and CDR2 is SYDVKM. CDR3: CASSLSGQGVDEAFF. CDR3 coding DNA: TGTGCCAGCAGTTTATCTGGACAGGGAGTGGATGAAGCTTTCTTT.

The gene calls are TRBV6-5 and TRBJ1-6; D unclear. Germline V gives CDR1 MNHEY, CDR2 SVGAGI. The V end lost 5 bases, the J end lost 3 bases, and 8 bases lay between the germline ends. CDR3 length: 14 amino acids. Here the CDR3 reads CASSVPSYNSPLHF. The CDR3 nucleotides are TGTGCCAGCAGTGTCCCTAGCTATAATTCACCCCTCCACTTT.

J is TRBJ2-2 and V is TRBV6-5; no firm D call. The germline CDR1 and CDR2 sequences are MNHEY and SVGAGI. Trimming cost V 5 bases and J 5 bases, with 12 bases left between them. The CDR3 covers 14 residues. CDR3 nucleotide sequence: TGTGCCAGCAGTGCAAGGACGAGGACCGGGGAGCTGTTTTTT. Protein product: CASSARTRTGELFF.

The V and J genes are TRBV7-8 and TRBJ2-5; the match to TRBD2 covers 7 bases. There are 10 residues in the CDR3. Germline V gene lookup returns CDR1 SGHVS and CDR2 FQNEAQ. V gave up 5 bases and J gave up 9 bases; unmatched junction bases: 0. The CDR3 nucleotides are TGTGCCAGCAGCGCGGGGGCCCAGTACTTC. Translated: CASSAGAQYF.

The rearrangement joins TRBV5-1 to TRBJ2-5; 9 bases line up with TRBD1. The CDR3 consists of 17 residues. V dropped 1 base and J dropped 7; count of bases not matched to a gene: 14. Germline loops: CDR1 SGHRS, CDR2 YFSETQ. CDR3 sequence (DNA): TGCGCCAGCAGCTTGACCCCATACAGGGGGCCCTACGGGACCCAGTACTTC. As protein: CASSLTPYRGPYGTQYF.

This clone has a handful of counts. The chain links TRBV29-1 to TRBJ2-7; D not certain. CDR3 length: 15 amino acids. The V gene's germline CDR1 is SQVTM and CDR2 ANQGSEA. The V and J ends lost 4 bases and 2 bases respectively, with 18 bases between them. This chain's CDR3 is CSVGGLMSWTYEQYF. The DNA of the CDR3 is TGCAGCGTTGGGGGTTTAATGTCCTGGACCTACGAGCAGTACTTC.

This chain joins TRBV7-6 and TRBJ2-1, with 9 bases fitting TRBD2. From germline, CDR1 is SGHVS and CDR2 FNYEAQ. J gave up 6 bases and V 0 bases, and 9 bases lay outside the gene matches. The CDR3 is 17 residues long. CDR3 in amino acids: CASSLAGLAGCCNEQFF. In nucleotides, the CDR3 is TGTGCCAGCAGCTTAGCGGGGCTAGCGGGATGTTGCAATGAGCAGTTCTTC.

This clone is large by share. The chain has TRBV28 and TRBJ1-5, with D unresolved. V lost 8 bases to trimming and J lost 6 bases, with 5 bases between them. Germline V CDR1 and CDR2: MDHEN, SYDVKM. The CDR3 loop spans 10 amino acids. The CDR3, as DNA: TGTGCCAGCGGCGCTCAGCCCCAGCATTTT. It specifies CASGAQPQHF. Looking up the rest from reference TRBV28 and TRBJ1-5 gives the full variable domain: DVKVTQSSRYLVKRTGEKVFLECVQDMDHENMFWYRQDPGLGLRLIYFSYDVKMKEKGDIPEGYSVSREKKERFSLILESASTNQTSMYLCASGAQPQHFGDGTRLSIL.

This clone was observed a single time. The chain employs TRBV18 and TRBJ2-2; perhaps TRBD2 as D (5 bases). The CDR3 covers 16 residues. Germline V gene lookup returns CDR1 KGHSH and CDR2 LQKENI. The V end was cut by 2 bases, the J end by 6 bases, with 16 bases between. DNA of the CDR3: TGTGCCAGCTCACCATGGACTGGCAGGAGAGCCGGGGAGCTGTTTTTT. Its translation: CASSPWTGRRAGELFF.

This chain uses TRBV9 with TRBJ1-2, with D perhaps TRBD1 (6 bases). The CDR3 extends over 11 amino acids. V gave up 4 bases and J gave up 14 bases, with 15 bases separating them. Germline V gene data show CDR1 as SGDLS and CDR2 as YYNGEE. DNA of the CDR3: TGTGCCAGCAGCCTAGATACAGGGAAGACCTTC. It codes for CASSLDTGKTF.

The rearrangement links TRBV5-1 to TRBJ2-3; no reliable D call. Germline CDR1 SGHRS, CDR2 YFSETQ. The V gene lost 5 bases and the J gene lost 2 bases, with 3 bases spanning the gap. This CDR3 contains 11 residues. The CDR3 is CASSFTDTQYF. CDR3 nucleotide sequence: TGCGCCAGCAGTTTCACAGATACGCAGTATTTT.

The J gene is TRBJ2-7, the V gene TRBV28; D is perhaps TRBD1 or TRBD2 (5 bases each). There are 11 residues in the CDR3. Germline values: CDR1 MDHEN, CDR2 SYDVKM. Trimming removed 7 bases from V and 4 bases from J, with 8 bases in between. Here the CDR3 reads CASTGAYEQYF. CDR3 nucleotide sequence: TGTGCCAGCACCGGGGCTTACGAGCAGTACTTC.

The rearrangement joins TRBV5-4 to TRBJ2-7; D perhaps matches TRBD2 (6 bases). The CDR3 contains 14 residues. With 3 bases removed from V and 6 bases from J, the gap between germline ends came to 16 bases. Germline lookup yields CDR1 SGHNT and CDR2 YYREEE (reference sequence). The CDR3 DNA reads as TGTGCCAGCAGCTGGGCGGGGACCTCTTCCGAGCAGTACTTC. As protein: CASSWAGTSSEQYF.

The chain is built from TRBV27 and TRBJ1-2, with 7 bases fitting TRBD1. Losses at the gene ends were 7 bases for V and 6 bases for J; bases not matched to a gene: 11. Germline loops: CDR1 MNHEY, CDR2 SMNVEV (reference sequence). The CDR3 is made up of 14 amino acids. In nucleotides, the CDR3 is TGTGCCAGCAAGTACAGGGGAGCGTTGGATGGCTACACCTTC. As protein: CASKYRGALDGYTF.